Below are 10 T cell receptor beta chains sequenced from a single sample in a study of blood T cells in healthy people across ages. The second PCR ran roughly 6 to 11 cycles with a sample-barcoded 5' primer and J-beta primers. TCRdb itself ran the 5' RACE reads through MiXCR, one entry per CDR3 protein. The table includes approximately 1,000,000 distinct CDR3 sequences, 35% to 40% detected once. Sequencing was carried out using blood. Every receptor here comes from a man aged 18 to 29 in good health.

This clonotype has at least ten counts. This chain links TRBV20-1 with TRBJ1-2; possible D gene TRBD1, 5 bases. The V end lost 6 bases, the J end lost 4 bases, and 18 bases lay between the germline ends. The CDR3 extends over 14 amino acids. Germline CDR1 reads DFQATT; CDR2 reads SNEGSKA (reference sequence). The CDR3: CSASPGTALYGYTF. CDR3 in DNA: TGCAGTGCCTCACCCGGGACGGCGCTCTATGGCTACACCTTC.

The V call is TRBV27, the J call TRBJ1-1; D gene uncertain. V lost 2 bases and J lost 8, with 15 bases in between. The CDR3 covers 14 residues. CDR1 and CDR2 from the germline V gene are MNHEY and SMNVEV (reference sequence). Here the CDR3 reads CASSLGVETREAFF. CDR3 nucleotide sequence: TGTGCCAGCAGTTTAGGTGTGGAGACCCGCGAAGCTTTCTTT.

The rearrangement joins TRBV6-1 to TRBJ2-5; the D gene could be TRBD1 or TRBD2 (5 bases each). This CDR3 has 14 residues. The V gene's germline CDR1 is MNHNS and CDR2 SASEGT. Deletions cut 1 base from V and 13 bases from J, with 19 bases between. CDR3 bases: TGTGCCAGCAGTGAAGTTTCGGGGCAGGGTACAATGTACTTC. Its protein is CASSEVSGQGTMYF.

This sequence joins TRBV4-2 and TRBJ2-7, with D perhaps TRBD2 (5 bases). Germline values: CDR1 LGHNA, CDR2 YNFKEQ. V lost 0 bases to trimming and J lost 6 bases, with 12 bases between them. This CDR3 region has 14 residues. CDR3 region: CASSQDVGGGEQYF. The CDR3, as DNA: TGTGCCAGCAGCCAAGATGTCGGAGGTGGCGAGCAGTACTTC.

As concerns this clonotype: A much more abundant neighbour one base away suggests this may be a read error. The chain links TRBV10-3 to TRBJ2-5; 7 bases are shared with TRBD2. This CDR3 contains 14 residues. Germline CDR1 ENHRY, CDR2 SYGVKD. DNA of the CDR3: TGTGCCGTCAGTGAACCCAGGGAGGGTTCGACCCAGTACTTC. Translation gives CAVSEPREGSTQYF.

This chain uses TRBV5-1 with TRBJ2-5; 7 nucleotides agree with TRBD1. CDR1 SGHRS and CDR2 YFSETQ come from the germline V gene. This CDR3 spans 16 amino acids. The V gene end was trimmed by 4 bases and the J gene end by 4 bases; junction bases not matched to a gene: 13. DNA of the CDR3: TGCGCCAGCAGCCTTATGACAGGGCAGAGGGGAGAGACCCAGTACTTC. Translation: CASSLMTGQRGETQYF.

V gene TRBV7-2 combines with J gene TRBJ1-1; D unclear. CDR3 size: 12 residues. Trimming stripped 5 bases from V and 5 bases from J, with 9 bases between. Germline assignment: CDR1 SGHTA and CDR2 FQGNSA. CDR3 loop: CASSTFITEAFF. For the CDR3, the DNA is TGTGCCAGCAGCACCTTTATAACTGAAGCTTTCTTT.

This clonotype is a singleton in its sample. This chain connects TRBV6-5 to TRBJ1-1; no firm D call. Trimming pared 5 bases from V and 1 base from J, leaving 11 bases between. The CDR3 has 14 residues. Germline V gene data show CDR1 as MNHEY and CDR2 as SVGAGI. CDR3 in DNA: TGTGCCAGCAGTGACGACACAACGAACACTGAAGCTTTCTTT. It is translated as CASSDDTTNTEAFF.

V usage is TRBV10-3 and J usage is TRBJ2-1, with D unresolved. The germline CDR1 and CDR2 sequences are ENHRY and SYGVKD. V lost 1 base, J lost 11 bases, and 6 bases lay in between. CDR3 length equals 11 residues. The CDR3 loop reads CAISEYYQQFF. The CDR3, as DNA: TGTGCCATCAGTGAGTACTATCAGCAGTTCTTC.

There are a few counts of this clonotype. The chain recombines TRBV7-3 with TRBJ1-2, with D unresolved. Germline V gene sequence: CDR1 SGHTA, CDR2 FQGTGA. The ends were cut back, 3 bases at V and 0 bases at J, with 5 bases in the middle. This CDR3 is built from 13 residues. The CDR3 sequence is CASSFATNYGYTF. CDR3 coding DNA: TGTGCCAGCAGCTTTGCGACTAACTATGGCTACACCTTC.